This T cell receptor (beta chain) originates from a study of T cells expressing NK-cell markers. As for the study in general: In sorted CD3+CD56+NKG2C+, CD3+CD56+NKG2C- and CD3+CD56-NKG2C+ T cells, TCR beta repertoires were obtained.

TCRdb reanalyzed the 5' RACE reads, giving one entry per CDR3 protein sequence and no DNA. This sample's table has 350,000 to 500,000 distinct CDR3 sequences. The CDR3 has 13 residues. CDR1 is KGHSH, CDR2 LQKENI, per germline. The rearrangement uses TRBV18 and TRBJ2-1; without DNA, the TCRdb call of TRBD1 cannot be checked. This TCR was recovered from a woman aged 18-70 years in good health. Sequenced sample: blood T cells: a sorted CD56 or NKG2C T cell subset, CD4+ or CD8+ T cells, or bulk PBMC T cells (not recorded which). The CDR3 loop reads CASLTGSYNEQFF.